The present T cell receptor (beta chain) was sequenced within a study of T and B cells in COVID-19 patients. Overall study: COVID-19 patients gave peripheral blood either during active infection or after recovery. Of about 20 active-infection patients, 15 to 18 carried comorbidities linked to unfavorable COVID-19 outcome.

Study findings and constraints: Few blood samples existed from mildly ill patients during symptoms or early in severe cases.

Multiplex PCR with BIOMED2 TRB-A/B primer pools amplified TRB rearrangements. TCRdb reanalysed the multiplex PCR reads using MiXCR and keeps one entry per CDR3 protein. The repertoire has about 11,000 distinct CDR3 sequences, over 25% of them found once; the top ten carry 14%. By proportion, this clonotype is medium-sized. Its antigen is as yet unknown. V lost 4 bases, J lost 0 bases, and 7 bases lay in between. The CDR3 covers 13 residues. Per the germline V gene, CDR1 is GTSNPN and CDR2 is SVGIG (reference sequence). TRB was amplified from around 250-460 ng of blood genomic DNA. Sequenced sample: blood. This TCR was sampled from a human donor with active COVID-19. The chain combines TRBV30 with TRBJ1-3, with D hard to call. CDR3 in amino acids: CAWTSFSGNTIYF. The CDR3 coding sequence is TGTGCCTGGACATCATTCTCTGGAAACACCATATATTTT.